A single sample gave rise to the 5 T cell receptor beta chains below, sequenced in a study of blood T cells in healthy people across ages. The authors ran a second PCR of 7 to 11 cycles using a sample-barcoded 5' primer and a J-beta primer mix. TCRdb passed the 5' RACE reads through MiXCR, listing each CDR3 protein once. The sample consists of over 600,000 distinct CDR3 sequences, 21% of them appearing once. The source material was blood. These receptors all stem from a man aged 70-80 years in good health.

With regard to this clonotype: A junction boundary mismatches the germline segment, possibly from a read error. The chain links TRBV4-1 to TRBJ1-4; tentative D call: TRBD1 (6 bases). The V gene's germline CDR1 is MGHRA and CDR2 YSYEKL. This CDR3 spans 16 amino acids. The CDR3 spells CASSPGQLTTNDKLFF. CDR3 DNA: TGCGCCAGCAGCCCAGGACAGCTCACAACTAATGATAAACTGTTTTTT.

J is TRBJ2-5 and V is TRBV7-9; TRBD2 matches at 7 bases. V was clipped by 2 bases and J by 5 bases; unmatched bases: 8. Germline V gives CDR1 SEHNR, CDR2 FQNEAQ (reference sequence). The CDR3 is 15 residues long. CDR3 in DNA: TGTGCCAGCAGCTTATTTGGCGGGGGAGTGGAGACCCAGTACTTC. This codes for CASSLFGGGVETQYF. Using reference TRBV7-9 and TRBJ2-5 for the parts outside the CDR3, the full variable domain is DTGVSQNPRHKITKRGQNVTFRCDPISEHNRLYWYRQTLGQGPEFLTYFQNEAQLEKSRLLSDRFSAERPKGSFSTLEIQRTEQGDSAMYLCASSLFGGGVETQYFGPGTRLLVL.

This clonotype was counted between two and nine times. The J gene is TRBJ2-1, the V gene TRBV12-3 or TRBV12-4; the D call may be TRBD1 or TRBD2 (6 bases each). V lost 1 base and J 10 bases, leaving 11 bases between the germline ends. The CDR3 has 13 amino acids. The CDR3 protein is CASSLVAGHEQFF. CDR3 DNA sequence: TGTGCCAGCAGTTTAGTGGCGGGACACGAGCAGTTCTTC.

This clonotype was observed a handful of times. V is TRBV5-4 and J is TRBJ2-5, with 11 bases fitting TRBD2. Germline V gene lookup returns CDR1 SGHNT and CDR2 YYREEE (reference sequence). This CDR3 contains 13 residues. J gave up 5 bases and V 10 bases, and 7 bases lay outside the gene matches. CDR3 DNA sequence: TGTGCCGGTCAACTAGCGGGAGTTGAGACCCAGTACTTC. Encoded protein: CAGQLAGVETQYF. The complete variable domain, with remaining parts taken from reference TRBV5-4 and TRBJ2-5, reads ETGVTQSPTHLIKTRGQQVTLRCSSQSGHNTVSWYQQALGQGPQFIFQYYREEENGRGNFPPRFSGLQFPNYSSELNVNALELDDSALYLCAGQLAGVETQYFGPGTRLLVL.

The chain joins TRBV29-1 to TRBJ2-5; TRBD1 might be the D (5 bases). The length of the CDR3 is 16 residues. Germline loops: CDR1 SQVTM, CDR2 ANQGSEA. V shed 1 base and J shed 5 bases, with 20 bases lying between them. CDR3 sequence: CSVEVGQTFKGETQYF. The CDR3 nucleotides are TGCAGCGTTGAAGTTGGGCAGACATTTAAGGGGGAGACCCAGTACTTC.